The source of this TCR beta chain is a study of blood T cell repertoires in COVID-19. Study-wide background: The analysed material was cDNA or gDNA that came from T cells, B-cell-depleted T cells, or PBMCs.

This clone was found once. CDR1 SGHRS and CDR2 YFSETQ come from the germline V gene. Deletions cut 0 bases from V and 7 bases from J, with 10 bases between. This CDR3 has 14 residues. In the authors' workflow: Amplification with reference gene primers provided the estimates of nucleated cell counts. TCRdb keeps only in-frame clones here, not all; method: immunoSEQ multiplex PCR. The DNA was the basis for D and trimming; V, J and clone size are from that table. Of about 97,000 clones in the sample, around 87% were seen once. Sequencing was done on a sample of peripheral blood. The TCR comes from a man over 45 with active or convalescent COVID-19. The chain has TRBV5-1 and TRBJ1-4; D not certain. The CDR3 region has the DNA TGCGCCAGCAGCTTGGGGGAGGCAGGTGAAAAACTGTTTTTT. This translates into CASSLGEAGEKLFF.